The 29 T cell receptor beta chains in this list originate from one sample, sequenced in a study of T cells in Graves' hyperthyroidism and ophthalmopathy. TCR beta CDR3 regions were amplified from RNA transcripts. The TCR CDR3 first-round RT-PCR relied on the HTBI primer set. Using its own MiXCR run on the multiplex PCR reads, TCRdb lists one record per CDR3 protein. The data show about 300,000 distinct CDR3 sequences, roughly 19% seen once. Sequencing was performed on blood. The source is a man aged 50 to 60 with Graves' ophthalmopathy.

The chain combines TRBV20-1 with TRBJ2-3, with D tentatively TRBD1 or TRBD2 (5 bases each). The germline gives CDR1 DFQATT, CDR2 SNEGSKA (reference sequence). Trimming shortened V by 6 bases and J by 5 bases, and 9 bases separated the two germline ends. CDR3 length: 11 residues. The CDR3 is CSAGTGDTQYF. The CDR3 DNA reads TGCAGTGCGGGGACGGGAGATACGCAGTATTTT.

This clonotype was seen more than once but under ten times. Germline and junction disagree at one end, which may indicate a read error. The chain uses TRBV7-2 and TRBJ1-5; D perhaps matches TRBD1 (6 bases). This CDR3 contains 15 residues. Germline CDR1 is SGHTA and CDR2 is FQGNSA. DNA of the CDR3: TGTGCCGGCAGCCCTCAGGGGTTGAGCAATCAGCCCCAGCATTTT. Translating it yields CAGSPQGLSNQPQHF.

This clonotype was counted a few times. The CDR3 DNA sequence: TGTGCCAGTAGTTCCAGACCCACCACAGATACGCAGTATTTT. This codes for CASSSRPTTDTQYF. V is TRBV19 and J is TRBJ2-3; D unresolved. Germline CDR1 is LNHDA and CDR2 is SQIVND (reference sequence). This CDR3 has 14 amino acids. V was cut by 5 bases and J by 2 bases, with 11 bases left in between. The whole variable domain, remainder taken from reference TRBV19 and TRBJ2-3, is DGGITQSPKYLFRKEGQNVTLSCEQNLNHDAMYWYRQDPGQGLRLIYYSQIVNDFQKGDIAEGYSVSREKKESFPLTVTSAQKNPTAFYLCASSSRPTTDTQYFGPGTRLTVL.

The chain joins TRBV3-1 to TRBJ2-2; 7 bases agree with TRBD2. The CDR3 has 18 residues. J gave up 1 base and V 2 bases, and 10 bases lay outside the gene matches. Germline values: CDR1 LGHDT, CDR2 YNNKEL (reference sequence). The CDR3 DNA reads as TGTGCCAGCAGCCAACCTCTGGCGGGAGATGAGAACACCGGGGAGCTGTTTTTT. Protein sequence: CASSQPLAGDENTGELFF.

This clonotype was detected ten times or more. The CDR3 nucleotides read TGTGCCAGTAGCCGGGACAAGGTTTATGGCTACACCTTC. Translating it yields CASSRDKVYGYTF. This chain connects TRBV2 to TRBJ1-2, with a possible D match to TRBD1 (6 bases). There are 13 residues in the CDR3. Looked up from germline, CDR1 is SNHLY and CDR2 is FYNNEI. The V gene lost 9 bases and the J gene lost 5 bases, with 16 bases spanning the gap.

This rearrangement joins TRBV6-2 or TRBV6-3 to TRBJ1-2; TRBD1 matches at 8 bases. V dropped 7 bases and J dropped 12; count of bases not matched to a gene: 10. Germline CDR1 reads MNHEY; CDR2 reads SVGEGT. This CDR3 region has 12 residues. CDR3 nucleotide sequence: TGTGCCAGCAATTTCGTGACAGGGGAGGACACCTTC. Its protein is CASNFVTGEDTF.

This clonotype was seen ten or more times. The genes are TRBV20-1 and TRBJ1-5; 10 bases map to TRBD1. From germline, CDR1 is DFQATT and CDR2 SNEGSKA (reference sequence). The CDR3 has 18 residues. The V and J ends lost 0 bases and 2 bases, in that order; junction bases with no gene match: 10. CDR3 sequence reads: CSAREATGGATGNQPQHF. As DNA, the CDR3 is TGCAGTGCTAGAGAGGCGACAGGGGGCGCGACGGGCAATCAGCCCCAGCATTTT.

The J gene is TRBJ2-7, the V gene TRBV9; 10 bases fit TRBD1. The CDR3 length is 14 residues. The germline V gene has CDR1 SGDLS and CDR2 YYNGEE. V shed 3 bases and J 5 bases; nucleotides not matched to a gene: 5. The CDR3 loop reads CASSAPGQGNEQYF. CDR3 in DNA: TGTGCCAGCAGCGCCCCGGGACAGGGGAACGAGCAGTACTTC. Variable domain in full (rest from reference TRBV9 and TRBJ2-7): DSGVTQTPKHLITATGQRVTLRCSPRSGDLSVYWYQQSLDQGLQFLIQYYNGEERAKGNILERFSAQQFPDLHSELNLSSLELGDSALYFCASSAPGQGNEQYFGPGTRLTVT.

The V call is TRBV6-2 or TRBV6-3, the J call TRBJ2-7; D is unclear. Trimming cost V 2 bases and J 6 bases, with 11 bases left between them. Per the germline V gene, CDR1 is MNHEY and CDR2 is SVGEGT. This CDR3 comprises 13 residues. CDR3 bases: TGTGCCAGCAGTTACCCGAAGCAGGTCGAGCAGTACTTC. It translates to CASSYPKQVEQYF.

The table lists this clonotype with many counts. The rearrangement joins TRBV7-9 to TRBJ1-2; D unclear. In germline, CDR1 is SEHNR, CDR2 FQNEAQ (reference sequence). Between the trimmed V and J ends, which lost 5 bases and 8 bases, there was a span of 12 bases. This CDR3 has 12 residues. This CDR3 reads CASSPGAVGYTF. The CDR3 region has the DNA TGTGCCAGCAGCCCCGGAGCTGTGGGCTACACCTTC.

This clonotype was seen more than once but under ten times. The V and J genes are TRBV11-3 and TRBJ2-1; a weak D match, TRBD2 (6 bases). The CDR3 length is 18 residues. Germline loops: CDR1 SGHNT, CDR2 YENEEA. With 5 bases removed from V and 7 bases from J, the gap between germline ends came to 27 bases. CDR3 in amino acids: CASSGGVARGGIQNEQFF. The CDR3 DNA is TGTGCCAGCAGCGGAGGGGTTGCTAGAGGCGGTATACAGAATGAGCAGTTCTTC.

This clonotype was recorded at least ten times. The V call is TRBV20-1, the J call TRBJ2-5; tentative D call: TRBD2 (6 bases). The CDR3 loop spans 10 amino acids. The germline gives CDR1 DFQATT, CDR2 SNEGSKA (reference sequence). Between the trimmed V and J ends, which lost 8 bases and 4 bases, there was a span of 8 bases. The CDR3 region is CSWGVETQYF. The CDR3 nucleotides are TGCAGTTGGGGGGTAGAGACCCAGTACTTC.

This clonotype has just a few counts. The genes are TRBV5-1 and TRBJ2-7, with 7 bases aligning to TRBD2. Trimming took 0 bases from V and 4 from J; bases not matched to a gene: 10. CDR1 is SGHRS, CDR2 YFSETQ, per germline. There are 16 residues in the CDR3. CDR3 in amino acids: CASSLAGGWEGYEQYF. For the CDR3, the DNA is TGCGCCAGCAGCTTGGCCGGGGGTTGGGAGGGTTACGAGCAGTACTTC.

This clonotype was picked up many times. The genes are TRBV6-1 and TRBJ2-5; TRBD1 aligns across 7 bases. The CDR3 is 15 residues long. CDR1 MNHNS and CDR2 SASEGT come from the germline V gene. After removal of 5 bases from V and 0 bases from J, the junction contained 6 bases not matched to a gene. DNA of the CDR3: TGTGCCAGCAGTTATACAGGGGAGTACCAAGAGACCCAGTACTTC. This gives the protein CASSYTGEYQETQYF.

This clonotype showed up just once. The gene calls are TRBV18 and TRBJ1-3, with TRBD1 as a possible D gene (5 bases). There are 16 residues in the CDR3. Germline CDR1 is KGHSH and CDR2 is LQKENI. The V gene lost 1 base and the J gene lost 7 bases, with 17 bases spanning the gap. The DNA for the CDR3 is TGTGCCAGCTCACCACAAGTTTCGACAGTAGGCAACACCATATATTTT. Residues: CASSPQVSTVGNTIYF. Looking up the rest from reference TRBV18 and TRBJ1-3 gives the full variable domain: NAGVMQNPRHLVRRRGQEARLRCSPMKGHSHVYWYRQLPEEGLKFMVYLQKENIIDESGMPKERFSAEFPKEGPSILRIQQVVRGDSAAYFCASSPQVSTVGNTIYFGEGSWLTVV.

Only a few counts were recorded for this clonotype. The chain employs TRBV30 and TRBJ2-1, with TRBD2 identical over 8 bases. The ends lost 3 bases at V and 9 bases at J; junction bases unmatched: 4. The CDR3 spans 12 residues. Looked up from germline, CDR1 is GTSNPN and CDR2 is SVGIG (reference sequence). CDR3 in amino acids: CAWRPGGAEQFF. CDR3 bases: TGTGCCTGGAGGCCGGGAGGGGCTGAGCAGTTCTTC.

This clonotype came up many times. The rearrangement joins TRBV28 to TRBJ1-2; 7 bases map to TRBD1. CDR1 and CDR2 from the germline V gene are MDHEN and SYDVKM. The CDR3 sequence is 14 residues long. Trimming took 2 bases from V and 5 from J; bases not matched to a gene: 5. As DNA, the CDR3 is TGTGCCAGCAGTTTAGACAGGGCAGGATATGGCTACACCTTC. Its protein product is CASSLDRAGYGYTF.

The chain recombines TRBV6-2 or TRBV6-3 with TRBJ2-2; perhaps TRBD2 as D (5 bases). V lost 3 bases, J lost 7 bases, and 12 bases lay in between. The CDR3 has 14 amino acids. Germline values: CDR1 MNHEY, CDR2 SVGEGT. The CDR3 bases are TGTGCCAGCAGTTATGTGGGAGAGGTCGGGGAGCTGTTTTTT. This translates into CASSYVGEVGELFF.

The chain carries TRBV7-2 and TRBJ1-6; 9 nucleotides line up with TRBD1. Germline V gene lookup returns CDR1 SGHTA and CDR2 FQGNSA. CDR3 length: 17 amino acids. Germline trimming cut 2 bases from V and 6 bases from J; bases unmatched to any gene: 8. The chain's CDR3 is CASSLNPGQGFNSPLHF. The CDR3 nucleotides read TGTGCCAGCAGCTTAAATCCGGGACAGGGTTTTAATTCACCCCTCCACTTT.

This clonotype was picked up a small number of times. The chain joins TRBV20-1 to TRBJ2-5; TRBD2 agrees at 10 bases. The trim removed 6 bases at V and 7 bases at J, leaving 5 bases unmatched. Germline V CDR1 and CDR2: DFQATT, SNEGSKA (reference sequence). This CDR3 region has 12 residues. The CDR3 here is CSASSSGGTQYF. The CDR3 nucleotides read TGCAGTGCGTCTTCTAGCGGGGGGACCCAGTACTTC.

The V call is TRBV27, the J call TRBJ1-1; 7 bases line up with TRBD1. CDR1 and CDR2 (germline): MNHEY, SMNVEV (reference sequence). This CDR3 is 14 amino acids long. Trimming took 7 bases from V and 0 from J; bases not matched to a gene: 5. DNA of the CDR3: TGTGCCAGCAATTCCCAGGGGGTGAACACTGAAGCTTTCTTT. Amino acid sequence: CASNSQGVNTEAFF.

The rearrangement uses TRBV28 and TRBJ2-2, with a weak D call TRBD1 (5 bases). Trimming took 3 bases from V and 4 from J, leaving 9 bases between them. There are 14 residues in the CDR3. CDR1 and CDR2 from the germline V gene are MDHEN and SYDVKM. CDR3 DNA: TGTGCCAGCAGTTTTGCAGGGATCACCGGGGAGCTGTTTTTT. Translating it yields CASSFAGITGELFF.

This clonotype was seen at least ten times. J is TRBJ1-1 and V is TRBV11-2; 8 positions agree with TRBD1. CDR3 length: 14 residues. CDR1 is SGHAT and CDR2 is FQNNGV in the germline V gene. The V and J ends lost 5 bases and 5 bases, in that order; junction bases with no gene match: 7. CDR3 in DNA: TGTGCCAGCAGCCTCAGACAGGGGAGAACTGAAGCTTTCTTT. Translation gives CASSLRQGRTEAFF.

This clonotype has just one count. The rearrangement joins TRBV27 to TRBJ1-2; 8 bases agree with TRBD1. Germline CDR1 is MNHEY and CDR2 is SMNVEV (reference sequence). The CDR3 is 14 amino acids. Trimming at V came to 5 bases and at J to 8 bases, leaving 10 bases not matched to a gene. The CDR3 here is CASSGAGGEEGYTF. The CDR3 nucleotides read TGTGCCAGCAGTGGGGCAGGGGGCGAGGAGGGCTACACCTTC.

This clonotype has more than one count but fewer than ten. The gene calls are TRBV6-1 and TRBJ2-1, with D perhaps being TRBD1 or TRBD2 (7 bases each). Germline assignment: CDR1 MNHNS and CDR2 SASEGT. The CDR3 runs 14 residues. The germline V and J ends were trimmed by 11 bases and 2 bases, with 16 bases remaining between them. This CDR3 reads CASTGAGAYNEQFF. In DNA form, the CDR3 reads TGTGCCTCTACAGGGGCGGGAGCCTACAATGAGCAGTTCTTC.

This clonotype was found once. The chain has TRBV6-2 or TRBV6-3 and TRBJ2-5; D gene uncertain. The germline V gene encodes CDR1 MNHEY and CDR2 SVGEGT. V gave up 5 bases and J gave up 2 bases, with 9 bases separating them. The CDR3 spans 13 residues. The CDR3 region is CASSVVPQETQYF. The CDR3 region has the DNA TGTGCCAGCAGTGTCGTCCCTCAAGAGACCCAGTACTTC.

The chain joins TRBV3-1 to TRBJ2-5; TRBD2 is a possible D gene (6 bases). The V gene lost 1 base and the J gene lost 3 bases, with 9 bases spanning the gap. This CDR3 region has 14 residues. Germline assignment: CDR1 LGHDT and CDR2 YNNKEL (reference sequence). CDR3 coding DNA: TGTGCCAGCAGCCAAGGGACTAAGGAAGAGACCCAGTACTTC. Amino acids: CASSQGTKEETQYF.

This clonotype was detected ten times or more. This sequence joins TRBV9 and TRBJ1-1; maybe TRBD1 (6 bases). Trimming removed 4 bases at V and 5 bases at J, with 15 bases between. This CDR3 has 14 amino acids. Germline V lookup: CDR1 SGDLS, CDR2 YYNGEE. CDR3 DNA sequence: TGTGCCAGCAGCCCATCCACAGGGAGAACTGAAGCTTTCTTT. Translated: CASSPSTGRTEAFF.

This clonotype was seen many times. The CDR3 region has the DNA TGTGCCAGCAGCCAGGCCGGAGCGGGAGCAGGTGAGCAGTTCTTC. Amino acids: CASSQAGAGAGEQFF. The V call is TRBV13, the J call TRBJ2-1; 8 bases agree with TRBD2. This CDR3 has 15 amino acids. Looked up from germline, CDR1 is PRHDT and CDR2 is FYEKMQ (reference sequence). The V segment lost 5 bases and the J segment 9 bases; nucleotides outside the gene matches: 12. Looking up the rest from reference TRBV13 and TRBJ2-1 gives the full variable domain: AAGVIQSPRHLIKEKRETATLKCYPIPRHDTVYWYQQGPGQDPQFLISFYEKMQSDKGSIPDRFSAQQFSDYHSELNMSSLELGDSALYFCASSQAGAGAGEQFFGPGTRLTVL.